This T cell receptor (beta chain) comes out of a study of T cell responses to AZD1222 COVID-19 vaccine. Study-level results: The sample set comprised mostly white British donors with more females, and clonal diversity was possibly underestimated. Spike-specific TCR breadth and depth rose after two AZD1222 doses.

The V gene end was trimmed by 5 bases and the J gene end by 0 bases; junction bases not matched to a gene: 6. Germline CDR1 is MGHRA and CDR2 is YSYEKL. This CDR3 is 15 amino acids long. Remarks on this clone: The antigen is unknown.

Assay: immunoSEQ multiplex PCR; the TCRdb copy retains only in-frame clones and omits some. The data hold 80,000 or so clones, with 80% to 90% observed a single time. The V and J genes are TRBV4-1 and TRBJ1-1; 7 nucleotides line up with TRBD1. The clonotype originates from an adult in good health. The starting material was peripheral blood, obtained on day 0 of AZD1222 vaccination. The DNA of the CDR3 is TGCGCCAGCAGCAGCCGACAGGGTATGAACACTGAAGCTTTCTTT. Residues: CASSSRQGMNTEAFF.